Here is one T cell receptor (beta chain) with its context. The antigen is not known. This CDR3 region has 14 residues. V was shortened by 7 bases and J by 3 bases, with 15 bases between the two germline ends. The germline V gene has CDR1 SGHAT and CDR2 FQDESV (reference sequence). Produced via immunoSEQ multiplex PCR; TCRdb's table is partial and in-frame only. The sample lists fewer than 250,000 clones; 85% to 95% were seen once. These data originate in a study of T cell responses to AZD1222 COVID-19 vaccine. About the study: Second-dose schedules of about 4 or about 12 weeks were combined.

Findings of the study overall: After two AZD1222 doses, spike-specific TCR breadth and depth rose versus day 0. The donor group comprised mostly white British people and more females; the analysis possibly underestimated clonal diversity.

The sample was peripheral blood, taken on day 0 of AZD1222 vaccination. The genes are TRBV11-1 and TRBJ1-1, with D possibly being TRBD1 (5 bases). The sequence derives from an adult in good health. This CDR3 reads CASKDKVRYTEAFF. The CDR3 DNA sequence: TGTGCCAGCAAGGACAAGGTACGGTACACTGAAGCTTTCTTT.